This T cell receptor beta chain comes out of a study of T-cell reconstitution after alpha-beta-depleted transplantation in children. Study observations and caveats: Newly made T cells mostly supplied T-cell counts and diversity one year after transplant. As was reported, about two months after transplant, alpha-beta T cells came from several hundred expanded graft clones. Surviving recipient T cells and thymic progenitors produced the high day-60 TCRbeta diversity seen in some patients.

This clonotype appeared many times. Its antigen is currently unknown. Germline lookup yields CDR1 LNHDA and CDR2 SQIVND (reference sequence). The CDR3 covers 13 residues. V was clipped by 4 bases and J by 1 base, with 7 bases between them. Preparation of the TCRbeta library used unique molecular identifiers. Each CDR3 protein is one row after TCRdb ran MiXCR on the PCR reads. Of around 200,000 distinct CDR3 sequences in the sample, roughly a tenth were seen once. The source is a child under two years old with acute myeloid leukemia, due to receive a stem cell transplant. The V and J genes are TRBV19 and TRBJ1-1; D is uncertain. Sequenced material: PBMCs, taken before TCRalphabeta/CD19-depleted stem cell transplant. Here the CDR3 DNA reads TGTGCCAGTAGTAAAAGACAGAACACTGAAGCTTTCTTT. Encoded protein: CASSKRQNTEAFF.